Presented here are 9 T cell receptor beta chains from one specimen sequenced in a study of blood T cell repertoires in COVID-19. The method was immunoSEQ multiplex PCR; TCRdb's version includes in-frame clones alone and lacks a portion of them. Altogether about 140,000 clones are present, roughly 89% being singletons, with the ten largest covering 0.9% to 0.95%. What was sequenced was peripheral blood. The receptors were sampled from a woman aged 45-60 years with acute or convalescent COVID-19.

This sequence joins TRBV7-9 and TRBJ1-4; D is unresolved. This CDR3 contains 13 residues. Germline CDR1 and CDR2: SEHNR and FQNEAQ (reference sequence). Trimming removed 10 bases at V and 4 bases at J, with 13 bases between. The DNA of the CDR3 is TGTGCCATCCGGGAGGCGGATAATGAAAAACTGTTTTTT. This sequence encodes CAIREADNEKLFF.

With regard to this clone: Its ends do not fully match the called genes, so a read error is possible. CDR3 bases: TGTGTCAGCAGCTTAGGTCTAGCGGGAAGGGAGACCCAGTACTTC. Translating gives CVSSLGLAGRETQYF. The rearrangement uses TRBV7-8 and TRBJ2-5; 9 bases fit TRBD2. CDR3 size: 15 residues. Per germline, CDR1 SGHVS and CDR2 FQNEAQ.

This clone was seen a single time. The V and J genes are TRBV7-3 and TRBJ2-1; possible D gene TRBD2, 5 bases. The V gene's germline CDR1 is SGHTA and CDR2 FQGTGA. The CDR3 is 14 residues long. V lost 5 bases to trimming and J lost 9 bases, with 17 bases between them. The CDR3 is CASSPTTVRPEQFF. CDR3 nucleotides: TGTGCCAGCAGCCCGACTACGGTGAGGCCTGAGCAGTTCTTC.

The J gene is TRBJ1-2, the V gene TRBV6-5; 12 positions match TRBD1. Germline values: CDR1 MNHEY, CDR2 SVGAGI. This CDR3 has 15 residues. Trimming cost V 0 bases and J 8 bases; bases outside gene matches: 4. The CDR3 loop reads CASSYSGQGAGGYTF. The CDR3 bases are TGTGCCAGCAGTTACTCGGGACAGGGGGCTGGAGGCTACACCTTC.

The CDR3 loop reads CASSSRGEQYF. CDR3 bases: TGCGCCAGCAGCTCTCGGGGCGAGCAGTACTTC. V usage is TRBV5-1 and J usage is TRBJ2-7, with D maybe TRBD2 (5 bases). V was shortened by 3 bases and J by 6 bases, with 7 bases between the two germline ends. The CDR3 totals 11 residues. The germline V gene has CDR1 SGHRS and CDR2 YFSETQ.

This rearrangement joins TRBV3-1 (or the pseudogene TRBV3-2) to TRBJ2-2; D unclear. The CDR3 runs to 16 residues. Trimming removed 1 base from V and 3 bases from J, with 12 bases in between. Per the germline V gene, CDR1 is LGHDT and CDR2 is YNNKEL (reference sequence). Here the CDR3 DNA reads TGTGCCAGCAGCCAAGGGGCCCAATACTACACCGGGGAGCTGTTTTTT. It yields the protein CASSQGAQYYTGELFF.

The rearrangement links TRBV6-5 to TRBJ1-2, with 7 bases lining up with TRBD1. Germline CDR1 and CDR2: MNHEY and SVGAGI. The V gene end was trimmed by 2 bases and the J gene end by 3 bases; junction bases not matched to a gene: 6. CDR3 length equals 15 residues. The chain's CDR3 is CASSYTGETHYGYTF. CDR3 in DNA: TGTGCCAGCAGTTACACAGGGGAGACCCACTATGGCTACACCTTC.

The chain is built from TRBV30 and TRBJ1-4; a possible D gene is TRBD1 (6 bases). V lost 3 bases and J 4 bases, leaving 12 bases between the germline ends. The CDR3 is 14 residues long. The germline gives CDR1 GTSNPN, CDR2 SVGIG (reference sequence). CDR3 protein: CAWSRGAFNEKLFF. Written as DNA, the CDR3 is TGTGCCTGGAGCCGGGGGGCTTTTAATGAAAAACTGTTTTTT.

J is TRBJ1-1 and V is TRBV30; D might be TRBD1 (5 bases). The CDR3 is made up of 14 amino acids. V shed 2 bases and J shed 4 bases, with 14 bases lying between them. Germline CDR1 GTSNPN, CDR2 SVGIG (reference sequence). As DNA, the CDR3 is TGTGCCTGGAGTCCCAGGGTCGGAGCCACTGAAGCTTTCTTT. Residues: CAWSPRVGATEAFF.